This paragraph covers one T cell receptor beta chain sequence. Germline V gives CDR1 MNHEY, CDR2 SVGAGI. The CDR3 is 15 residues long. V was shortened by 0 bases and J by 4 bases, with 13 bases between the two germline ends. These data originate in a study of control samples from healthy donors and cancer patients. Produced via immunoSEQ multiplex PCR; TCRdb's table is partial and in-frame only. Of about 130,000 clones listed, about 90% are singletons. What was sequenced was PBMCs. The chain carries TRBV6-5 and TRBJ2-7, with D hard to call. The receptor was isolated from a man over 45 with head and neck cancer. The CDR3 DNA is TGTGCCAGCAGTTACTCGATTTTGAGTGGGTACGAGCAGTACTTC. It translates to CASSYSILSGYEQYF.